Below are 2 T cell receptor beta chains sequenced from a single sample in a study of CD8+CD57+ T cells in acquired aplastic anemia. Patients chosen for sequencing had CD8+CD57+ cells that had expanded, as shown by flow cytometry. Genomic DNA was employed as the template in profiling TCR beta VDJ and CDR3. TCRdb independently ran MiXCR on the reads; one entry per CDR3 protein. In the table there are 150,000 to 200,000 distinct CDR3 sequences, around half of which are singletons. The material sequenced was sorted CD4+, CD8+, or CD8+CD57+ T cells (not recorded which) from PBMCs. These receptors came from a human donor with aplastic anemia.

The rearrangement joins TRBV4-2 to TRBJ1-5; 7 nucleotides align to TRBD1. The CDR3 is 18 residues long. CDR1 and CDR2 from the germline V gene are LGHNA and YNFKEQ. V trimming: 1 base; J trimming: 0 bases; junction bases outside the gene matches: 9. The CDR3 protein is CASSQAVDRDYSNQPQHF. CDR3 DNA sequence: TGTGCCAGCAGCCAAGCGGTAGACAGGGATTATAGCAATCAGCCCCAGCATTTT.

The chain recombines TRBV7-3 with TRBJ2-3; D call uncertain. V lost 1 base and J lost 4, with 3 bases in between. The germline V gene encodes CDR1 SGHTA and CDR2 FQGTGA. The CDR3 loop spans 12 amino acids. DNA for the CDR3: TGTGCCAGCAGCTTAAACGCAGATACGCAGTATTTT. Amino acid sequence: CASSLNADTQYF.